This T cell receptor (beta chain) was found in a study of T cell repertoires in aging, cancer and after chemotherapy. The overall study: Clear clonal overlap appeared across healthy donor samples taken over several months to years.

Rearranged V-D-J TRB sequences were amplified with a mixed TRB-A/B primer pool. MiXCR was run by TCRdb on the multiplex PCR reads, yielding one entry per CDR3 protein. The sample includes some 10,000 distinct CDR3 sequences, around 30% of them seen just once. With respect to this clonotype: Its antigen remains unidentified.

Overall study findings and caveats: Healthy donors lost TCR diversity with age mainly through richness, cancer patients through richness and evenness. The repertoire data cannot show anything about immunological memory following chemotherapy.

Looked up from germline, CDR1 is MNHEY and CDR2 is SVGAGI. V gave up 6 bases and J gave up 5 bases; unmatched junction bases: 5. This CDR3 comprises 15 residues. The template was genomic DNA from peripheral blood, not RNA. Sequencing used blood. V gene TRBV6-5 combines with J gene TRBJ2-5; 14 bases line up with TRBD2. The sequence derives from a human donor in good health. The chain's CDR3 is CASRDRTSGGETQYF. CDR3 bases: TGTGCCAGCAGGGACCGGACTAGCGGGGGGGAGACCCAGTACTTC.